This entry lists 14 T cell receptor beta chains sequenced from one sample in a study of OX40 agonist ivuxolimab in advanced cancers. Libraries were prepared by immunoSEQ multiplex PCR; TCRdb keeps only in-frame clonotypes and omits some of them. The sample shows roughly 77,000 clones, 85% of them seen only once. The specimen comprised CD4+ or CD8+ T cells sorted from blood, sampled in a trial of the OX40 agonist ivuxolimab. Receptor source: an adult with an advanced solid tumor such as melanoma, head and neck, liver or kidney cancer.

The chain has TRBV7-2 and TRBJ1-2; 9 nucleotides agree with TRBD1. The trim removed 5 bases at V and 7 bases at J, leaving 8 bases unmatched. The CDR3 covers 14 residues. CDR1 and CDR2 from the germline V gene are SGHTA and FQGNSA. In nucleotides, the CDR3 is TGTGCCAGCAGCCCCCGACAGGGGGAGGGTGGCTACACCTTC. Its translation: CASSPRQGEGGYTF.

The J gene is TRBJ2-5, the V gene TRBV10-1; D is undetermined. The V gene lost 2 bases and the J gene lost 5 bases, with 6 bases spanning the gap. This CDR3 region has 12 residues. Germline lookup yields CDR1 WNHNN and CDR2 SYGVQD (reference sequence). The CDR3: CASSEIGETQYF. The CDR3 DNA sequence: TGCGCCAGCAGTGAGATCGGGGAGACCCAGTACTTC.

This chain uses TRBV13 with TRBJ2-3; D is ambiguous. Germline assignment: CDR1 PRHDT and CDR2 FYEKMQ (reference sequence). V was clipped by 6 bases and J by 3 bases, with 7 bases between them. The CDR3 sequence is 12 residues long. The chain's CDR3 is CASSSSTDTQYF. CDR3 in DNA: TGTGCCAGCAGTTCTAGTACAGATACGCAGTATTTT.

CDR3 coding DNA: TGTGCCAGCAGCCTATCGGGGGCCCCTAGCACAGATACGCAGTATTTT. Amino acid sequence: CASSLSGAPSTDTQYF. J is TRBJ2-3 and V is TRBV7-2; D may match TRBD1 or TRBD2 (6 bases each). Germline values: CDR1 SGHTA, CDR2 FQGNSA. V lost 5 bases and J 0 bases, leaving 15 bases between the germline ends. The CDR3 loop spans 16 amino acids.

This clone was recorded once. The chain links TRBV30 to TRBJ2-5, with 14 bases matching TRBD2. The V and J ends lost 4 bases and 5 bases, in that order; junction bases with no gene match: 6. CDR3 length equals 15 residues. From germline, CDR1 is GTSNPN and CDR2 SVGIG (reference sequence). The DNA of the CDR3 is TGTGCCTGGACCCGACTAGCGGGGGGGCACGAGACCCAGTACTTC. Its translation is CAWTRLAGGHETQYF.

The V and J genes are TRBV5-1 and TRBJ2-5; D is ambiguous. The V end was cut by 4 bases, the J end by 0 bases, with 10 bases between. The V gene's germline CDR1 is SGHRS and CDR2 YFSETQ. CDR3 size: 14 residues. The CDR3 region has the DNA TGCGCCAGCAGCCAGGAAATTCACCAAGAGACCCAGTACTTC. It is translated as CASSQEIHQETQYF.

The chain joins TRBV11-2 to TRBJ2-3, with 7 bases identical to TRBD1. The CDR3 sequence is 16 residues long. Germline values: CDR1 SGHAT, CDR2 FQNNGV. J lost 0 bases, V lost 1 base, and 4 bases had no gene match. CDR3 region: CASSLGTGFSTDTQYF. The DNA of the CDR3 is TGTGCCAGCAGCTTAGGGACAGGATTCAGCACAGATACGCAGTATTTT. Full variable domain (remainder filled in from reference TRBV11-2 and TRBJ2-3): EAGVAQSPRYKIIEKRQSVAFWCNPISGHATLYWYQQILGQGPKLLIQFQNNGVVDDSQLPKDRFSAERLKGVDSTLKIQPAKLEDSAVYLCASSLGTGFSTDTQYFGPGTRLTVL.

This clone was detected only a few times. The rearrangement links TRBV6-5 to TRBJ1-1; maybe TRBD1 (6 bases). Trimming removed 5 bases at V and 6 bases at J, with 16 bases between. The germline V gene encodes CDR1 MNHEY and CDR2 SVGAGI. This CDR3 is 14 amino acids long. The chain's CDR3 is CASSGAGGRPEAFF. Written as DNA, the CDR3 is TGTGCCAGCAGTGGGGCCGGGGGGCGTCCTGAAGCTTTCTTT.

The gene calls are TRBV10-1 and TRBJ2-2, with 12 bases lining up with TRBD2. The V gene end was trimmed by 8 bases and the J gene end by 6 bases; junction bases not matched to a gene: 7. CDR1 and CDR2 from the germline V gene are WNHNN and SYGVQD (reference sequence). The CDR3 runs to 15 residues. CDR3 bases: TGCGCCAGCCGACCTAGCGGGGGGGCCCCCGGGGAGCTGTTTTTT. This sequence encodes CASRPSGGAPGELFF.

The rearrangement joins TRBV6-1 to TRBJ1-4; tentatively, D is TRBD1 (5 bases). The V and J ends lost 4 bases and 0 bases respectively, with 9 bases between them. The CDR3 has 15 amino acids. Germline V gene lookup returns CDR1 MNHNS and CDR2 SASEGT. Here the CDR3 reads CASSGGLATNEKLFF. The CDR3 DNA is TGTGCCAGCAGTGGGGGCCTTGCAACTAATGAAAAACTGTTTTTT.

This clone was seen only a few times. The rearrangement links TRBV19 to TRBJ2-6; TRBD1 might be the D (7 bases). This CDR3 has 15 residues. The germline V gene has CDR1 LNHDA and CDR2 SQIVND (reference sequence). V was trimmed by 5 bases and J by 4 bases, leaving 12 bases between them. CDR3: CASSSQGRGANVLTF. CDR3 nucleotides: TGTGCCAGTAGTTCACAGGGGAGGGGGGCCAACGTCCTGACTTTC.

This chain connects TRBV6-4 to TRBJ1-6, with D perhaps matching TRBD1 (5 bases). The CDR3 runs to 15 residues. CDR1 is MRHNA and CDR2 is SNTAGT in the germline V gene. V was cut by 5 bases and J by 10 bases, with 18 bases left in between. Here the CDR3 DNA reads TGTGCCAGCAGTCATCGGGACGGCGGAGGGTCACCCCTCCACTTT. Amino acids: CASSHRDGGGSPLHF.

The rearrangement joins TRBV10-1 to TRBJ2-5; D is unclear. The CDR3 is 14 residues long. The V end was cut by 2 bases, the J end by 2 bases, with 9 bases between. Germline V lookup: CDR1 WNHNN, CDR2 SYGVQD (reference sequence). CDR3 sequence: CASSEGLDQETQYF. CDR3 bases: TGCGCCAGCAGTGAGGGGTTGGATCAAGAGACCCAGTACTTC.

This chain joins TRBV6-5 and TRBJ1-4, with D maybe TRBD1 (5 bases). Germline CDR1 and CDR2: MNHEY and SVGAGI. The germline V and J ends were trimmed by 6 bases and 4 bases, with 12 bases remaining between them. The CDR3 runs to 14 residues. The CDR3 sequence is CASSLTAFNEKLFF. The CDR3 nucleotides are TGTGCCAGCAGCCTGACAGCCTTTAATGAAAAACTGTTTTTT.